The TCR beta chain described here comes from a study of cytomegalovirus exposure and HLA in healthy donors. Details on this clone: Its antigen is undetermined.

Study observations and caveats: Trimming of TCR beta V- and J-genes showed a link, identified in a later analysis, to a missense DCLRE1C variant.

Per germline, CDR1 MNHEY and CDR2 SVGAGI. This CDR3 is built from 15 residues. The V gene lost 6 bases and the J gene lost 0 bases, with 12 bases spanning the gap. Primers: 60 Vbeta forward and 13 Jbeta reverse. Method: immunoSEQ multiplex PCR; TCRdb's copy keeps in-frame clones and lacks some. The table has roughly 100,000 clones, about four fifths seen once; the top ten hold more than 3%. The genes are TRBV6-5 and TRBJ1-3; no clear D gene. The source of this sequence is a female donor in good health and CMV-seropositive. Material: PBMCs. In DNA form, the CDR3 reads TGTGCCAGCAGGGACGGGGTTTACTCTGGAAACACCATATATTTT. Translating it yields CASRDGVYSGNTIYF.